This T cell receptor beta chain is drawn from a study of shared clonotypes between healthy human individuals. Assay used: immunoSEQ multiplex PCR; TCRdb lists only in-frame clones, some missing. The repertoire holds around 510,000 clones, more than 95% seen once, with around 0.066% in the top ten. The clonotype was recovered from a woman aged 25 to 39 in good health. Input material: naive CD4+ T cells sorted from blood. The subset: CD45RA+ positively selected.

DNA of the CDR3: TGTGCCAGCAGCCTTAGGAGGCGCTCTACCTACAATGAGCAGTTCTTC. It codes for CASSLRRRSTYNEQFF. The chain uses TRBV7-8 and TRBJ2-1, with D tentatively TRBD2 (5 bases). V was cut by 5 bases and J by 2 bases, with 16 bases left in between. The germline CDR1 and CDR2 sequences are SGHVS and FQNEAQ. The CDR3 has 16 residues.